These 27 T cell receptor beta chains were sequenced from one sample in a study of shared clonotypes between healthy human individuals. Only in-frame clones appear in the TCRdb table, and some are missing; sequencing was by immunoSEQ multiplex PCR. The data hold about 2 million clones, with roughly 94% observed a single time. CD45RO-negative, CCR7-positively selected cells formed the naive CD8 fraction, excluding terminally differentiated effector memory CD45RA+ cells. Material: naive CD8+ T cells sorted from blood. Source of these receptors: a man aged 18 to 29 in good health.

The J gene is TRBJ2-7, the V gene TRBV15; perhaps TRBD2 as D (6 bases). The CDR3 spans 12 residues. Germline values: CDR1 LNHNV, CDR2 YYDKDF (reference sequence). V lost 5 bases to trimming and J lost 11 bases, with 16 bases between them. The CDR3 nucleotides are TGTGCCACCAGCGCCCCCGGGAGCCAGGAGTACTTC. Its protein product is CATSAPGSQEYF.

The gene calls are TRBV2 and TRBJ2-1; 8 bases are shared with TRBD1. Losses at the gene ends were 8 bases for V and 5 bases for J; bases not matched to a gene: 8. The germline gives CDR1 SNHLY, CDR2 FYNNEI. The CDR3 sequence is 14 residues long. CDR3 DNA: TGTGCCAGCTACGATACAGGGGGAAACAATGAGCAGTTCTTC. It encodes CASYDTGGNNEQFF.

The chain combines TRBV2 with TRBJ1-2; TRBD1 might be the D (5 bases). This CDR3 spans 12 amino acids. The V end was cut by 9 bases, the J end by 3 bases, with 11 bases between. Germline V lookup: CDR1 SNHLY, CDR2 FYNNEI. Written as DNA, the CDR3 is TGTGCCAGTCATGGGGGGGACTATGGCTACACCTTC. It encodes CASHGGDYGYTF.

This chain uses TRBV10-1 with TRBJ2-7; 8 bases line up with TRBD2. J was trimmed by 3 bases and V by 2 bases; bases with no gene match: 6. CDR3 length: 15 residues. From germline, CDR1 is WNHNN and CDR2 SYGVQD (reference sequence). The CDR3 nucleotides are TGCGCCAGCAGTGAGGGGCGGGGGGCCCTCTACGAGCAGTACTTC. It specifies CASSEGRGALYEQYF.

V usage is TRBV28 and J usage is TRBJ2-7; 10 nucleotides agree with TRBD1. With V trimmed by 6 bases and J by 5 bases, 10 bases remained unmatched. The CDR3 loop spans 15 amino acids. Germline V CDR1 and CDR2: MDHEN, SYDVKM. In nucleotides, the CDR3 is TGTGCCAGCAGCCGATCCGGGACAGGGGTGAACGAGCAGTACTTC. As protein: CASSRSGTGVNEQYF.

In nucleotides, the CDR3 is TGCGCCAGCAGCCAAGGTTCAACCCCCCACGAGCAGTACTTC. It specifies CASSQGSTPHEQYF. V gene TRBV4-1 combines with J gene TRBJ2-7; D not certain. The CDR3 sequence is 14 residues long. Germline-derived CDR1 and CDR2 are MGHRA and YSYEKL. With 1 base removed from V and 5 bases from J, the gap between germline ends came to 12 bases.

Note on this clone: In the same sample, other DNA sequences code for this CDR3. The chain combines TRBV6-5 with TRBJ1-2; TRBD1 is a possible D gene (5 bases). V lost 0 bases and J 5 bases, leaving 10 bases between the germline ends. The CDR3 has 14 residues. CDR1 and CDR2 (germline): MNHEY, SVGAGI. The CDR3 DNA follows: TGTGCCAGCAGTTACTCTGAGGGACCGTATGGCTACACCTTC. Translating gives CASSYSEGPYGYTF.

The rearrangement links TRBV6-1 to TRBJ1-6; D is ambiguous. The CDR3 runs 13 residues. CDR1 is MNHNS and CDR2 is SASEGT in the germline V gene. The V end was cut by 2 bases, the J end by 14 bases, with 13 bases between. The CDR3 here is CASSESYQLTLHF. In DNA, the CDR3 is TGTGCCAGCAGTGAATCCTACCAGTTGACCCTCCACTTT.

This clone was found once. The chain is built from TRBV27 and TRBJ2-7; D is possibly TRBD2 (7 bases). Germline assignment: CDR1 MNHEY and CDR2 SMNVEV (reference sequence). Deletions cut 7 bases from V and 2 bases from J, with 15 bases between. The CDR3 sequence is 14 residues long. This chain's CDR3 is CASKRREGAYEQYF. The DNA of the CDR3 is TGTGCCAGCAAACGGAGGGAGGGGGCCTACGAGCAGTACTTC.

The gene calls are TRBV9 and TRBJ2-1; TRBD2 matches 7 bases. V was clipped by 4 bases and J by 7 bases; unmatched bases: 5. The CDR3 extends over 13 amino acids. From germline, CDR1 is SGDLS and CDR2 YYNGEE. CDR3 DNA: TGTGCCAGCAGCCCCGGGGGGAGGAATGAGCAGTTCTTC. Its translation is CASSPGGRNEQFF. Full variable domain (remainder filled in from reference TRBV9 and TRBJ2-1): DSGVTQTPKHLITATGQRVTLRCSPRSGDLSVYWYQQSLDQGLQFLIQYYNGEERAKGNILERFSAQQFPDLHSELNLSSLELGDSALYFCASSPGGRNEQFFGPGTRLTVL.

The genes are TRBV6-5 and TRBJ1-2; D is possibly TRBD1 (5 bases). Trimming shortened V by 5 bases and J by 11 bases, and 15 bases separated the two germline ends. There are 12 residues in the CDR3. Germline CDR1 MNHEY, CDR2 SVGAGI. The CDR3 nucleotides are TGTGCCAGCAGTCTTGACAGACTCCAGTACACCTTC. It yields the protein CASSLDRLQYTF.

The genes are TRBV7-2 and TRBJ2-6; 9 bases are a match to TRBD2. V gave up 4 bases and J gave up 0 bases; unmatched junction bases: 10. The CDR3 runs 19 residues. CDR1 is SGHTA, CDR2 FQGNSA, per germline. CDR3: CASSSLLAGAHSGANVLTF. CDR3 DNA: TGTGCCAGCAGCTCACTCTTAGCGGGGGCCCACTCTGGGGCCAACGTCCTGACTTTC.

The chain uses TRBV9 and TRBJ2-1; 7 nucleotides align to TRBD2. CDR1 is SGDLS, CDR2 YYNGEE, per germline. V shed 4 bases, J shed 7 bases, and the junction held 14 bases outside the gene matches. The CDR3 is 16 amino acids. CDR3 sequence: CASSSPRGRAGNEQFF. The CDR3 coding sequence is TGTGCCAGCAGCTCACCGAGAGGGAGGGCGGGGAATGAGCAGTTCTTC.

This chain joins TRBV27 and TRBJ1-5, with 10 bases aligning to TRBD1. Per germline, CDR1 MNHEY and CDR2 SMNVEV (reference sequence). Trimming took 3 bases from V and 0 from J; bases not matched to a gene: 8. The CDR3 extends over 18 amino acids. The CDR3 loop reads CASSFLGQGTYSNQPQHF. Here the CDR3 DNA reads TGTGCCAGCAGTTTCCTGGGACAGGGGACTTATAGCAATCAGCCCCAGCATTTT.

The V call is TRBV5-1, the J call TRBJ2-5; possible D gene TRBD1, 5 bases. The V gene lost 5 bases and the J gene lost 0 bases, with 8 bases spanning the gap. This CDR3 is built from 13 residues. Germline V lookup: CDR1 SGHRS, CDR2 YFSETQ. CDR3 bases: TGCGCCAGCAGGTCAGGGTACCAAGAGACCCAGTACTTC. The encoded protein is CASRSGYQETQYF.

This sequence joins TRBV13 and TRBJ2-7; D call uncertain. The CDR3 sequence is 14 residues long. With 0 bases removed from V and 0 bases from J, the gap between germline ends came to 6 bases. Looked up from germline, CDR1 is PRHDT and CDR2 is FYEKMQ (reference sequence). The chain's CDR3 is CASSLGTSSYEQYF. CDR3 bases: TGTGCCAGCAGCTTAGGAACCAGCTCCTACGAGCAGTACTTC.

V gene TRBV2 combines with J gene TRBJ1-4; D perhaps matches TRBD1 (5 bases). The CDR3 loop spans 16 amino acids. Per germline, CDR1 SNHLY and CDR2 FYNNEI. Trimming shortened V by 5 bases and J by 0 bases, and 13 bases separated the two germline ends. The CDR3 DNA is TGTGCCAGCAGTACGACGGACACTACAACTAATGAAAAACTGTTTTTT. Protein product: CASSTTDTTTNEKLFF.

Worth noting for this clone: The junction does not match germline at one end; this may be a read error. The sample holds other DNA sequences that translate to the same CDR3. The CDR3 nucleotides read TGTGCCAGCGGTTTGGGGCGGGACACTGAAGCTTTCTTT. Protein: CASGLGRDTEAFF. This sequence joins TRBV27 and TRBJ1-1; TRBD1 might be the D (5 bases). The germline V gene encodes CDR1 MNHEY and CDR2 SMNVEV (reference sequence). This CDR3 comprises 13 residues.

The CDR3 is CASSLSGEGTEAFF. DNA for the CDR3: TGTGCCAGCAGCTTGAGCGGCGAAGGGACTGAAGCTTTCTTT. V is TRBV13 and J is TRBJ1-1; D unresolved. Germline V gene data show CDR1 as PRHDT and CDR2 as FYEKMQ (reference sequence). The CDR3 is 14 residues long. V was trimmed by 3 bases and J by 5 bases, leaving 13 bases between them.

This clone was seen once. The chain links TRBV27 to TRBJ2-3; D possibly uses TRBD1 or TRBD2 (6 bases each). V was pared by 3 bases and J by 1 base, with 14 bases between. This CDR3 region has 16 residues. Per the germline V gene, CDR1 is MNHEY and CDR2 is SMNVEV (reference sequence). In DNA, the CDR3 is TGTGCCAGCAGTTTGGGACCGGGGGCTGGCACAGATACGCAGTATTTT. Translated, it gives CASSLGPGAGTDTQYF.

This clone was recorded only once. The chain employs TRBV30 and TRBJ1-4; D might be TRBD1 (5 bases). Looked up from germline, CDR1 is GTSNPN and CDR2 is SVGIG (reference sequence). V dropped 3 bases and J dropped 7 bases, with 15 bases sitting between them. The CDR3 length is 14 residues. The CDR3 loop reads CAWSADGGSEKLFF. In DNA form, the CDR3 reads TGTGCCTGGAGCGCCGATGGGGGGAGTGAAAAACTGTTTTTT.

The chain couples TRBV11-2 to TRBJ2-7; D is ambiguous. V was trimmed by 5 bases and J by 4 bases, leaving 21 bases between them. The CDR3 spans 16 residues. The V gene's germline CDR1 is SGHAT and CDR2 FQNNGV. CDR3 loop: CASSPAILIDAYEQYF. The CDR3 region has the DNA TGTGCCAGCAGCCCAGCGATCTTGATCGACGCGTACGAGCAGTACTTC.

The rearrangement uses TRBV4-1 and TRBJ1-1; tentative D call: TRBD1 (6 bases). The CDR3 has 17 residues. Germline V gene lookup returns CDR1 MGHRA and CDR2 YSYEKL. The V end lost 4 bases, the J end lost 0 bases, and 18 bases lay between the germline ends. CDR3 sequence: CASSPTAAGGLNTEAFF. The CDR3 nucleotides read TGCGCCAGCAGCCCCACAGCAGCCGGGGGCCTGAACACTGAAGCTTTCTTT.

As concerns this clone: Additional DNA sequences in this sample encode the identical CDR3. This sequence joins TRBV2 and TRBJ2-7; D gene uncertain. Per the germline V gene, CDR1 is SNHLY and CDR2 is FYNNEI. Deletions cut 7 bases from V and 0 bases from J, with 10 bases between. There are 13 residues in the CDR3. This CDR3 is CASTGISSYEQYF. CDR3 DNA: TGTGCCAGCACTGGCATAAGCTCCTACGAGCAGTACTTC.

The V gene is TRBV27, the J gene TRBJ1-1; tentatively, D is TRBD1 (5 bases). From germline, CDR1 is MNHEY and CDR2 SMNVEV (reference sequence). V was trimmed by 5 bases and J by 6 bases, leaving 13 bases between them. The CDR3 contains 13 residues. The CDR3 DNA reads TGTGCCAGCAGTGGGGGAGTTAACGCTGAAGCTTTCTTT. Amino acid sequence: CASSGGVNAEAFF.

The chain employs TRBV4-1 and TRBJ2-1, with 8 bases fitting TRBD2. The CDR3 loop spans 16 amino acids. Germline CDR1 reads MGHRA; CDR2 reads YSYEKL. Unmatched junction bases numbered 17, after V lost 2 bases and J lost 14 bases. CDR3 sequence reads: CASSQRSGLMSGSKFF. DNA for the CDR3: TGCGCCAGCAGCCAAAGAAGTGGGTTGATGAGCGGGAGTAAGTTCTTC.

In this sample, this clone turned up once. A junction end diverges from the germline sequence, so it may reflect a read error. The J gene is TRBJ2-2, the V gene TRBV6-1, with D maybe TRBD1 (6 bases). Germline V CDR1 and CDR2: MNHNS, SASEGT. The CDR3 covers 15 residues. CDR3 protein: CASSDGQGNAGELFF. In DNA form, the CDR3 reads TGTGCCAGCAGTGACGGCCAGGGGAACGCCGGGGAGCTGTTTTTT.